This T cell receptor (beta chain) was identified in a study of cytomegalovirus exposure and HLA in healthy donors. The PCR used 60 Vbeta and 13 Jbeta primers. Assay used: immunoSEQ multiplex PCR; TCRdb lists only in-frame clones, some missing. This sample contains some 110,000 clones. Whole-study findings and limits: CMV antigen specificity of a few CMV-associated chains was confirmed in vitro. A later analysis appeared to link common viral pathogens to several of the most significant clusters. A later analysis, which compared TCR beta chains of equal frequency, found the HLA-associated ones more clonally expanded.

Trimming stripped 9 bases from V and 1 base from J, with 9 bases between. The V gene's germline CDR1 is SGHNT and CDR2 YENEEA. The CDR3 spans 13 residues. Comment on this clone: The antigen remains undetermined.

The chain has TRBV11-3 and TRBJ2-2, with TRBD1 as a possible D gene (6 bases). This TCR came from a man aged 40-50 years in good health and CMV-seropositive. Sequenced material: PBMCs. The CDR3 protein is CARDSGNTGELFF. The CDR3 coding sequence is TGTGCCAGGGACAGCGGGAACACCGGGGAGCTGTTTTTT.